Only one count was recorded for the clone carrying this TCR beta chain. Single viable CD3+CD4+CD8-CD45RO+ cells were sorted as the memory CD4+ T cells. These data originate in a study of memory CD4+ T cells and cytomegalovirus serostatus. Sequencing used immunoSEQ multiplex PCR; TCRdb keeps in-frame clones, though not all of them. The sample includes about 59,000 clones, 80% to 85% of them seen just once. In germline, CDR1 is MNHEY, CDR2 SMNVEV (reference sequence). The V and J ends lost 5 bases and 0 bases respectively, with 26 bases between them. The CDR3 runs to 20 residues. V gene TRBV27 combines with J gene TRBJ1-5; the D gene is possibly TRBD1 (6 bases). Sequenced: memory CD4+ T cells from blood. The receptor was isolated from an adult in good health and CMV-seronegative. The CDR3 region is CASSPGQSLKLPYSNQPQHF. The CDR3 DNA reads as TGTGCCAGCAGTCCCGGACAGTCTCTTAAACTTCCTTATAGCAATCAGCCCCAGCATTTT.